A selection of T cell receptor beta chains follows, all from one sample in a study of blood T cell repertoires in COVID-19. Measured with immunoSEQ multiplex PCR; TCRdb has only the in-frame clones, and not every one. The sample includes roughly 200,000 clones, less than 80% seen only once; the top ten take around an eighth. Sequences were obtained from peripheral blood. Every receptor here comes from a man aged 45-65 years who had recovered from COVID-19. The CDR3 runs from the conserved cysteine through the conserved F or W.

CASSGGTVGQETQYF,TRBV5-1,TRBJ2-5
CASIRGGPSRVHNEQFF,TRBV28,TRBJ2-1
CASSRSSGANVLTF,TRBV27,TRBJ2-6
CASFGAGGPWDTQYF,TRBV7-2,TRBJ2-3
CAWSVTGGTRETQYF,TRBV30,TRBJ2-5
CASSLRLDEEQYF,TRBV27,TRBJ2-7
CASSYLTGAYNEQFF,TRBV6-6,TRBJ2-1
CASKIGTGLSTDTQYF,TRBV28,TRBJ2-3
CASSPQLAGSSYEQYF,TRBV18,TRBJ2-7
CATSRDYLAGGNTGELFF,TRBV15,TRBJ2-2
CASSLVTGNSPLHF,TRBV5-1,TRBJ1-6
CASSVPGNIQYF,TRBV5-4,TRBJ2-4
CASSSNTGSSYNEQFF,TRBV28,TRBJ2-1
CASSLIGGANSPLHF,TRBV27,TRBJ1-6
CASSVARASGRDNEQFF,TRBV9,TRBJ2-1
CASSPAGGTNEKLFF,TRBV18,TRBJ1-4
CASSLGTGANEKLFF,TRBV7-9,TRBJ1-4
CASSQNPSVSSTDTQYF,TRBV11-2,TRBJ2-3
CASSQGQYNEQFF,TRBV18,TRBJ2-1
CASSRDRASETQYF,TRBV11-2,TRBJ2-5
CASSVLTGMGETQYF,TRBV9,TRBJ2-5
CASSDTGGRNTQYF,TRBV10-1,TRBJ2-3
CASSQELGRAYPGELFF,TRBV4-2,TRBJ2-2
CASSYNTGQSQETQYF,TRBV6-5,TRBJ2-5
CASSLFEGSNTGELFF,TRBV5-6,TRBJ2-2
CASSKRQGSNQPQHF,TRBV7-2,TRBJ1-5
CASSFTGEAYNSPLHF,TRBV13,TRBJ1-6